This is a list of T cell receptor beta chains from one sample in a study of spatial heterogeneity in lung cancer. TCRdb re-analysed the 5' RACE reads in MiXCR, keeping a single row per CDR3 protein. The table shows around 4,000 distinct CDR3 sequences, with around 9% occurring only once. The sample here was lung tumor tissue, taken at surgery. Receptors originate from a male donor with early-stage non-small cell lung cancer. Each CDR3 is given with its conserved first and last residue. The D gene is left open where the match is weak. Clone size, where shown, is once, few, many, or a class for clones that have expanded.

J gene | clone size | V gene | D gene | CDR3 DNA | CDR3 protein
TRBJ2-5 | NA | TRBV15 | NA | TGTGCCACCAGCAGAGAACTAGCTGTGAAGACCCAGTACTTC | CATSRELAVKTQYF
TRBJ1-2 | few | TRBV29-1 | NA | TGCAGCGTTGAAGGAGGTCTCTATGGCTACACCTTC | CSVEGGLYGYTF
TRBJ1-6 | medium-sized | TRBV10-3 | NA | TGTGCCATCACTTCCGGGGTTCGTTCACCCCTCCACTTT | CAITSGVRSPLHF
TRBJ1-1 | many | TRBV20-1 | TRBD1 | TGCAGTGCTAGGGGGGACAGCAACACTGAAGCTTTCTTT | CSARGDSNTEAFF
TRBJ1-2 | medium-sized | TRBV12-3/TRBV12-4 | NA | TGTGCCAGCAGTTCGTTTCTTAGCGGGTTCTATGGCTACACCTTC | CASSSFLSGFYGYTF
TRBJ2-3 | few | TRBV28 | TRBD2 | TGTGCCAGCAGGGAGCGGGGGGGCCCAGATACGCAGTATTTT | CASRERGGPDTQYF
TRBJ2-2 | medium-sized | TRBV6-6 | NA | TGTGCCAGCGGGACGGCGTCAGGCACCGGGGAGCTGTTTTTT | CASGTASGTGELFF
TRBJ1-6 | medium-sized | TRBV5-1 | NA | TGCGCCAGCAGCTTGGGCGGGGTTGGGAATCCACCCCTCCACTTT | CASSLGGVGNPPLHF
TRBJ2-5 | NA | TRBV2 | NA | TGTGCCAGCAGTGACGGGGTGGGAGAGACCCAGTACTTC | CASSDGVGETQYF
TRBJ1-2 | medium-sized | TRBV7-8 | NA | TGTGCCAGCAGCTTAGCCAGGGGAGGCTATGGCTACACCTTC | CASSLARGGYGYTF
TRBJ2-1 | medium-sized | TRBV7-9 | NA | TGTGCCAGCAGCTTCTCCCCAAACTCCTACAATGAGCAGTTCTTC | CASSFSPNSYNEQFF
TRBJ2-3 | medium-sized | TRBV6-1 | TRBD2 | TGTGCCAGCAGTGGGGGGAGGGATCCTAGCACAGATACGCAGTATTTT | CASSGGRDPSTDTQYF
TRBJ2-5 | medium-sized | TRBV3-1 | NA | TGTGCCAGCCGAGAGTCCCAGGGGCAAGAGACCCAGTACTTC | CASRESQGQETQYF
TRBJ2-7 | medium-sized | TRBV19 | TRBD2 | TGTGCCAGTAGTTCCCGGGAGGGGCAGTACTTC | CASSSREGQYF
TRBJ2-7 | medium-sized | TRBV20-1 | NA | TGCAGTGCTAGAGCGGACACGGATATGCAGTACTTC | CSARADTDMQYF
TRBJ1-2 | few | TRBV20-1 | NA | TGCAGTGCTAGCTCTTTAGGGGACTATGGCTACACCTTC | CSASSLGDYGYTF
TRBJ2-4 | medium-sized | TRBV28 | TRBD1 | TGTGCCAGCAGCCGACCGGGACAGGTGGACATTCAGTACTTC | CASSRPGQVDIQYF
TRBJ2-3 | many | TRBV5-1 | TRBD2 | TGCGCCAGCAGATCCATCCGGACTAGCGGGACGAGCACAGATACGCAGTATTTT | CASRSIRTSGTSTDTQYF
TRBJ1-2 | medium-sized | TRBV19 | TRBD1 | TGTGCCAGTAGTCTTCGGGACAGGGAAAGAGGCTACACCTTC | CASSLRDRERGYTF
TRBJ2-3 | NA | TRBV28 | NA | TGTGCCAGCAGTTTGTCGGGGGATGGCGCAGATACGCAGTATTTT | CASSLSGDGADTQYF